The present T cell receptor (beta chain) was sequenced within a study of T cell clones after liver transplantation. Assay: immunoSEQ multiplex PCR; the TCRdb copy retains only in-frame clones and omits some. Counted here are about 51,000 clones, roughly 71% occurring once; the ten biggest clones make up 9.5% to 10%. The sequenced sample was CD4+ T cells from blood, obtained less than 70 months after liver transplant. This sequence was found in a human patient who received a liver transplant. Some of these T cells may belong to the graft donor.

DNA for the CDR3: TGTGCCAGCAGCTCAGGAACCATCCGCGGGGAGCTGTTTTTT. This sequence encodes CASSSGTIRGELFF. This chain joins TRBV6-1 and TRBJ2-2; D is undetermined. This CDR3 region has 14 residues. In germline, CDR1 is MNHNS, CDR2 SASEGT. Trimming left V 6 bases short and J 7 bases short, with 15 bases between.